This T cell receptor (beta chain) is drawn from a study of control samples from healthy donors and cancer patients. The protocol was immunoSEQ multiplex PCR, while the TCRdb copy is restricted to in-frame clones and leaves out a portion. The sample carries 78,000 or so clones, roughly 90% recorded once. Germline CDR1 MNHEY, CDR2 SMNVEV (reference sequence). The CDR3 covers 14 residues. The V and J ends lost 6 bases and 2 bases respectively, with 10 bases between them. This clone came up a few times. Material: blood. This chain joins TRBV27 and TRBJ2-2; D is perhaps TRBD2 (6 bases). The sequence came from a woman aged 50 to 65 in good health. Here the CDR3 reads CASRRDVNTGELFF. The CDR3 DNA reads TGTGCCAGCAGGCGGGACGTTAACACCGGGGAGCTGTTTTTT.